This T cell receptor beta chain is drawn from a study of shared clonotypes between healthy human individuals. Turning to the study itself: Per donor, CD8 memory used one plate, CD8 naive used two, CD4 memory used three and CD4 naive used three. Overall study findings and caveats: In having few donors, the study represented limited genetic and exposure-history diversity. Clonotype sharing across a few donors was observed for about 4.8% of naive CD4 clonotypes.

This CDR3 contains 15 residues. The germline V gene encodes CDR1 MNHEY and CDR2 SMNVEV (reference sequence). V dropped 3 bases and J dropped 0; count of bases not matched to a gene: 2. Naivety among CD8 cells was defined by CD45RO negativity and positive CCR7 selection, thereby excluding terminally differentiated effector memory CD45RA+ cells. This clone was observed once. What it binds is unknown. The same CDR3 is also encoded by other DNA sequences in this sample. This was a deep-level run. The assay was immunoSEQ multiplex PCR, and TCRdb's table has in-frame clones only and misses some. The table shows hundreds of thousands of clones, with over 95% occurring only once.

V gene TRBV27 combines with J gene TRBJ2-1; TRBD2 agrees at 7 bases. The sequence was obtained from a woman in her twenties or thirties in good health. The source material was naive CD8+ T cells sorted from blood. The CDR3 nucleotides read TGTGCCAGCAGTTTCTCTAGCGGCTCCTACAATGAGCAGTTCTTC. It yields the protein CASSFSSGSYNEQFF.